Listed below are T cell receptor beta chains from one sample, sequenced in a study of T cells in Graves' hyperthyroidism and ophthalmopathy. TCRdb analysed the multiplex PCR reads with MiXCR anew, one entry per CDR3 protein. Counted here are 450,000 to 650,000 distinct CDR3 sequences, 20% occurring once; the ten biggest clones make up about 26%. Sequencing was done on a sample of blood. These receptors all stem from a man between 18 and 35 years old with Graves' hyperthyroidism. CDR3s include the opening cysteine and the closing phenylalanine or tryptophan. The D gene is left open where the match is weak. Some rows have no size entry. The others give once, few or many, or a class for an expanded clone.

V gene: TRBV6-1; clone size: few; J gene: TRBJ1-1; D gene: TRBD1; CDR3 DNA: TGTGCCAGCAGACCCCCGGGACAGGAGGTACCTGAAGCTTTCTTT; CDR3 protein: CASRPPGQEVPEAFF
V gene: TRBV20-1; clone size: .; J gene: TRBJ1-5; D gene: .; CDR3 DNA: TGCAGTGCTAGATCCTGGGGGGGCCGGGGTAATCAGCCCCAGCATTTT; CDR3 protein: CSARSWGGRGNQPQHF
V gene: TRBV2; clone size: few; J gene: TRBJ2-2; D gene: .; CDR3 DNA: TGTGCCAGCACCGAGGGCGGAAACACCGGGGAGCTGTTTTTT; CDR3 protein: CASTEGGNTGELFF
V gene: TRBV12-3/TRBV12-4; clone size: many; J gene: TRBJ1-2; D gene: .; CDR3 DNA: TGTGCCAGCAGCAAGACAACGCTCCTCTATGGCTACACCTTC; CDR3 protein: CASSKTTLLYGYTF
V gene: TRBV5-5; clone size: .; J gene: TRBJ1-1; D gene: .; CDR3 DNA: TGTGCCAGCAGCTTGGCCGTTGGGGTGAGCACTGAAGCTTTCTTT; CDR3 protein: CASSLAVGVSTEAFF
V gene: TRBV6-1; clone size: many; J gene: TRBJ2-7; D gene: .; CDR3 DNA: TGTGCCAGCAGTGATGGCGCGGCGGGCAGGGGACACGAGCAGTACTTC; CDR3 protein: CASSDGAAGRGHEQYF
V gene: TRBV15; clone size: many; J gene: TRBJ1-3; D gene: .; CDR3 DNA: TGTGCCACCAGCAGGCCCCTCCCCAGTGGGGGAACTGGAAACACCATATATTTT; CDR3 protein: CATSRPLPSGGTGNTIYF
V gene: TRBV13; clone size: many; J gene: TRBJ2-5; D gene: .; CDR3 DNA: TGTGCCAGCAGCTTACCGCCGGGGAACAGGGTTCAAGAGACCCAGTACTTC; CDR3 protein: CASSLPPGNRVQETQYF
V gene: TRBV5-1; clone size: .; J gene: TRBJ1-1; D gene: .; CDR3 DNA: TGCGCCAGCAGCGCGCCTTCGAACACTGAAGCTTTCTTT; CDR3 protein: CASSAPSNTEAFF
V gene: TRBV6-5; clone size: many; J gene: TRBJ1-5; D gene: .; CDR3 DNA: TGTGCCAGCAGTTACGGAGATCAGCCCCAGCATTTT; CDR3 protein: CASSYGDQPQHF
V gene: TRBV5-1; clone size: many; J gene: TRBJ1-2; D gene: .; CDR3 DNA: TGCGCCAGCAGCTCTTCAGGGTTAGATGGCTACACCTTC; CDR3 protein: CASSSSGLDGYTF
V gene: TRBV12-3/TRBV12-4; clone size: many; J gene: TRBJ2-7; D gene: .; CDR3 DNA: TGTGCCAGCAGTTTAGGGGGACACTACTACGAGCAGTACTTC; CDR3 protein: CASSLGGHYYEQYF
V gene: TRBV24-1; clone size: .; J gene: TRBJ2-7; D gene: TRBD1; CDR3 DNA: TGTGCCACCAGTGATTCCCGGGGACAGGGGCACTACGAGCAGTACTTC; CDR3 protein: CATSDSRGQGHYEQYF
V gene: TRBV19; clone size: many; J gene: TRBJ1-5; D gene: .; CDR3 DNA: TGTGCCAGTAGGATGGCCCCTTGGGGAGACAGCAATCAGCCCCAGCATTTT; CDR3 protein: CASRMAPWGDSNQPQHF
V gene: TRBV6-2/TRBV6-3; clone size: many; J gene: TRBJ1-1; D gene: TRBD1; CDR3 DNA: TGTGCCAGCAGCAGGGACAGGGGGAACACTGAAGCTTTCTTT; CDR3 protein: CASSRDRGNTEAFF
V gene: TRBV28; clone size: many; J gene: TRBJ2-2; D gene: .; CDR3 DNA: TGTGCCGGGGGTAAAGACACCGGGGAGCTGTTTTTT; CDR3 protein: CAGGKDTGELFF
V gene: TRBV12-3/TRBV12-4; clone size: many; J gene: TRBJ1-1; D gene: .; CDR3 DNA: TGTGCCAGCAGTTTTGGTCGGGCTGAAGCTTTCTTT; CDR3 protein: CASSFGRAEAFF
V gene: TRBV6-5; clone size: few; J gene: TRBJ2-7; D gene: .; CDR3 DNA: TGTGCCAGCAGTTTGACAGGCGGCGGAAGCTCCTACGAGCAGTACTTC; CDR3 protein: CASSLTGGGSSYEQYF
V gene: TRBV30; clone size: many; J gene: TRBJ2-7; D gene: .; CDR3 DNA: TGTGCCTGGAGTGGGGGGGGACAGAGCTCCTACGAGCAGTACTTC; CDR3 protein: CAWSGGGQSSYEQYF
V gene: TRBV19; clone size: many; J gene: TRBJ2-7; D gene: TRBD2; CDR3 DNA: TGTGCCAGTAGTTCCCAGCGGGGAAACGAGCAGTACTTC; CDR3 protein: CASSSQRGNEQYF
V gene: TRBV15; clone size: few; J gene: TRBJ1-1; D gene: .; CDR3 DNA: TGTGCCACCAGCAGAGATCTCGGGAACACTGAAGCTTTCTTT; CDR3 protein: CATSRDLGNTEAFF
V gene: TRBV4-1; clone size: .; J gene: TRBJ2-2; D gene: .; CDR3 DNA: TGCGCCAGCAGCCAAGATAGCCAGGGGCTCACCGGGGAGCTGTTTTTT; CDR3 protein: CASSQDSQGLTGELFF
V gene: TRBV7-9; clone size: many; J gene: TRBJ1-5; D gene: .; CDR3 DNA: TGTGCCAGCAGCTTAGAGGACAGTCAGCCCCAGCATTTT; CDR3 protein: CASSLEDSQPQHF
V gene: TRBV6-1; clone size: many; J gene: TRBJ1-1; D gene: TRBD1; CDR3 DNA: TGTGCCAGCAGGACAGGGGGACCGAACACTGAAGCTTTCTTT; CDR3 protein: CASRTGGPNTEAFF
V gene: TRBV6-1; clone size: .; J gene: TRBJ1-1; D gene: .; CDR3 DNA: TGTGCCAGCAGGGGAGGCCTGAACACTGATGCTTTCTTT; CDR3 protein: CASRGGLNTDAFF
V gene: TRBV20-1; clone size: many; J gene: TRBJ1-5; D gene: .; CDR3 DNA: TGCAGTGCTACCCCCCGAGGTCCTCGGCCCCAGCATTTT; CDR3 protein: CSATPRGPRPQHF
V gene: TRBV30; clone size: many; J gene: TRBJ1-1; D gene: TRBD1; CDR3 DNA: TGTGCCTGGAGTGTAAGGGTGTGGGGACAGGGAGAAGCTTTCTTT; CDR3 protein: CAWSVRVWGQGEAFF
V gene: TRBV12-5; clone size: many; J gene: TRBJ1-2; D gene: TRBD1; CDR3 DNA: TGTGCTAGTGGTTTGGTCCTAGGGACAGGGTCCCTCTTCTTC; CDR3 protein: CASGLVLGTGSLFF
V gene: TRBV2; clone size: many; J gene: TRBJ1-3; D gene: TRBD1; CDR3 DNA: TGTGCCAGCACCACAGGGGCGGGCGGAAACACCATATATTTT; CDR3 protein: CASTTGAGGNTIYF
V gene: TRBV6-1; clone size: many; J gene: TRBJ2-7; D gene: .; CDR3 DNA: TGTGCCAGCAGTGAGGACGGGACCTACGAGCAGTACTTC; CDR3 protein: CASSEDGTYEQYF
V gene: TRBV6-2/TRBV6-3; clone size: many; J gene: TRBJ1-5; D gene: .; CDR3 DNA: TGTGCCAGCAGTTACCTATGGGACAACAATCAGCCCCAGCATTTT; CDR3 protein: CASSYLWDNNQPQHF
V gene: TRBV12-3/TRBV12-4; clone size: .; J gene: TRBJ2-2; D gene: TRBD2; CDR3 DNA: TGTGCCAGCAGTTTAAGAGCGGGGGGCCTGGGGGGTACCGGGGAGCTGTTTTTT; CDR3 protein: CASSLRAGGLGGTGELFF
V gene: TRBV10-3; clone size: many; J gene: TRBJ2-5; D gene: .; CDR3 DNA: TGTGCCATCAGTAACCAAGAGACCCAGTACTTC; CDR3 protein: CAISNQETQYF
V gene: TRBV29-1; clone size: many; J gene: TRBJ2-7; D gene: .; CDR3 DNA: TGCAGCGTTGAGCCCCAGGTTGGTGAGCAGTACTTC; CDR3 protein: CSVEPQVGEQYF
V gene: TRBV7-9; clone size: many; J gene: TRBJ2-7; D gene: .; CDR3 DNA: TGTGCCAGCAGCTTGGGAGGGGGCGCTTTCTACGAGCAGTACTTC; CDR3 protein: CASSLGGGAFYEQYF
V gene: TRBV6-1; clone size: many; J gene: TRBJ1-5; D gene: .; CDR3 DNA: TGTGCCAGTGCTGAAGAAGGGCAGTCCAATCAGCCCCAGCATTTT; CDR3 protein: CASAEEGQSNQPQHF
V gene: TRBV24-1; clone size: .; J gene: TRBJ1-1; D gene: .; CDR3 DNA: TGTGCCACCAGTGACCACCGGGCAGGAGGGAACACTGAAGCTTTCTTT; CDR3 protein: CATSDHRAGGNTEAFF
V gene: TRBV7-2; clone size: .; J gene: TRBJ1-1; D gene: .; CDR3 DNA: TGTGCCAGCAGCTTAGAACAGGGTCTCGAAGCTTTCTTT; CDR3 protein: CASSLEQGLEAFF
V gene: TRBV12-3/TRBV12-4; clone size: .; J gene: TRBJ1-1; D gene: .; CDR3 DNA: TGTGCCAGCAGTTTAGCCCTAACAGAGAACACTGAAGCTTTCTTT; CDR3 protein: CASSLALTENTEAFF
V gene: TRBV12-3/TRBV12-4; clone size: many; J gene: TRBJ1-1; D gene: .; CDR3 DNA: TGTGCCAGCAGTTTATGGGGGATAAGGGGAGACACTGAAGCTTTCTTT; CDR3 protein: CASSLWGIRGDTEAFF
V gene: TRBV12-3/TRBV12-4; clone size: .; J gene: TRBJ2-2; D gene: TRBD2; CDR3 DNA: TGTGCCAGCACCCCCATGTGGCCTAGCGGGGGGGCCACCGGGGAGCTGTTTTTT; CDR3 protein: CASTPMWPSGGATGELFF
V gene: TRBV7-9; clone size: many; J gene: TRBJ2-5; D gene: TRBD2; CDR3 DNA: TGTGCCAGCAGCTTAGCCGGACCGGGGGGGGAGACCCAGTACTTC; CDR3 protein: CASSLAGPGGETQYF
V gene: TRBV28; clone size: many; J gene: TRBJ2-5; D gene: TRBD2; CDR3 DNA: TGTGCCAGCAGTTTCGGGCTAGCGGGCAGGCAAGAGACCCAGTACTTC; CDR3 protein: CASSFGLAGRQETQYF
V gene: TRBV2; clone size: many; J gene: TRBJ1-1; D gene: .; CDR3 DNA: TGTGCCACCCGACAGTCCTTCATGAACACTGAAGCTTTCTTT; CDR3 protein: CATRQSFMNTEAFF
V gene: TRBV2; clone size: many; J gene: TRBJ1-1; D gene: TRBD1; CDR3 DNA: TGTGCCAGCACGTCCCGGGGACAGGGGGCAGGAACTTTCTTT; CDR3 protein: CASTSRGQGAGTFF
V gene: TRBV2; clone size: many; J gene: TRBJ2-7; D gene: TRBD1; CDR3 DNA: TGTGCCAGCAGGGGGGACAGGGGAGGCTACGAGCAGTACTTC; CDR3 protein: CASRGDRGGYEQYF
V gene: TRBV12-3/TRBV12-4; clone size: many; J gene: TRBJ1-1; D gene: TRBD1; CDR3 DNA: TGTGCCAGCAGTCCTCCGGGACAGTCTTTCATGAACACTGAAGCTTTCTTT; CDR3 protein: CASSPPGQSFMNTEAFF
V gene: TRBV19; clone size: few; J gene: TRBJ1-5; D gene: TRBD1; CDR3 DNA: TGTGCCAGTAGTATCTTTAAATTAAGGACAGGGCGCAATCAGCCCCAGCATTTT; CDR3 protein: CASSIFKLRTGRNQPQHF
V gene: TRBV27; clone size: few; J gene: TRBJ2-2; D gene: TRBD1; CDR3 DNA: TGTGCCAGCAGTTCCCTGGACAGGCAACACACCGGGGAGCTGTGTTTT; CDR3 protein: CASSSLDRQHTGELCF